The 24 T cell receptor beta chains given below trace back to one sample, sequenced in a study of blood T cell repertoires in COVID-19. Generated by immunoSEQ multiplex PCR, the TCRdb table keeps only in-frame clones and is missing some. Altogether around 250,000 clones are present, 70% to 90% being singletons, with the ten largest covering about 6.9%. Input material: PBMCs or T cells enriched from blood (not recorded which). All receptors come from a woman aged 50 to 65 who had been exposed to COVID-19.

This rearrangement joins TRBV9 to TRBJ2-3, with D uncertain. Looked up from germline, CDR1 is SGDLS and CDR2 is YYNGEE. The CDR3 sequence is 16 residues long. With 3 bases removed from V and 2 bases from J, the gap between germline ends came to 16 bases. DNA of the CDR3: TGTGCCAGCAGCGCCGTCCCCCGTTCCCCCACAGATACGCAGTATTTT. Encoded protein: CASSAVPRSPTDTQYF. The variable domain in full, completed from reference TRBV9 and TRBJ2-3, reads DSGVTQTPKHLITATGQRVTLRCSPRSGDLSVYWYQQSLDQGLQFLIQYYNGEERAKGNILERFSAQQFPDLHSELNLSSLELGDSALYFCASSAVPRSPTDTQYFGPGTRLTVL.

The CDR3 here is CASSSNGGGTETQYF. The CDR3 nucleotides read TGTGCCAGCAGCTCCAACGGCGGGGGCACAGAGACCCAGTACTTC. V and J are TRBV13 and TRBJ2-5, with a weak D call TRBD2 (7 bases). The V gene lost 4 bases and the J gene lost 4 bases, with 16 bases spanning the gap. Germline values: CDR1 PRHDT, CDR2 FYEKMQ (reference sequence). The CDR3 contains 15 residues.

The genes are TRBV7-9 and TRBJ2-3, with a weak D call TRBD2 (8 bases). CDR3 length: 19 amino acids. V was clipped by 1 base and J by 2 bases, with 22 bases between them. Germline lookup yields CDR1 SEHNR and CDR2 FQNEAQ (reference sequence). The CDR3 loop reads CASSLGREGGTDYTDTQYF. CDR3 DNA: TGTGCCAGCAGCTTAGGTCGGGAGGGAGGGACAGACTACACAGATACGCAGTATTTT.

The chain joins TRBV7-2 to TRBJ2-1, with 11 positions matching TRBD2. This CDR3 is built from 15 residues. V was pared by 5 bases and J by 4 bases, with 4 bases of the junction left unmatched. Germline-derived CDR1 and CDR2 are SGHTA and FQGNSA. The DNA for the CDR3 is TGTGCCAGCAGCGCCGGGACTAGCGGATACAATGAGCAGTTCTTC. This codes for CASSAGTSGYNEQFF.

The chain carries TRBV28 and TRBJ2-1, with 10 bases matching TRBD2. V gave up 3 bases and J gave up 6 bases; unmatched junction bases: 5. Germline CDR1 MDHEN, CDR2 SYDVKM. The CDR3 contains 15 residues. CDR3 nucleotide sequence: TGTGCCAGCAGTTTGCCTAGCGGGGGTCTCAATGAGCAGTTCTTC. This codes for CASSLPSGGLNEQFF.

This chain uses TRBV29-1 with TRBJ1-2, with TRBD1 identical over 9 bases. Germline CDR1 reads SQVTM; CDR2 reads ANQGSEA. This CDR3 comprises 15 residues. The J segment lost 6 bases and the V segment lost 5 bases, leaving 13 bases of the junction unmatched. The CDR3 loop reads CSVRLQGAEKDGYTF. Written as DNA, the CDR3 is TGCAGCGTTCGCCTACAGGGGGCCGAAAAGGATGGCTACACCTTC.

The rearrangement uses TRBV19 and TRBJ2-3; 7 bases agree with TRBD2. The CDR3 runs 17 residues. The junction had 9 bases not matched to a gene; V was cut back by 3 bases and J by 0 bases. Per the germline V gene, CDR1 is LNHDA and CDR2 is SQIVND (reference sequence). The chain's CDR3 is CASSISMGGFSTDTQYF. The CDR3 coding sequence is TGTGCCAGTAGTATTTCCATGGGGGGGTTTAGCACAGATACGCAGTATTTT.

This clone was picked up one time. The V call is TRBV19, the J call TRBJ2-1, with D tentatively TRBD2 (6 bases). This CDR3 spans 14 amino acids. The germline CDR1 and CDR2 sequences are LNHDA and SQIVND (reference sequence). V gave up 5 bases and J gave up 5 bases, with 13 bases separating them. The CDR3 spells CASSLTSTDNEQFF. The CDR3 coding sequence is TGTGCCAGTAGTTTAACTAGCACAGACAATGAGCAGTTCTTC.

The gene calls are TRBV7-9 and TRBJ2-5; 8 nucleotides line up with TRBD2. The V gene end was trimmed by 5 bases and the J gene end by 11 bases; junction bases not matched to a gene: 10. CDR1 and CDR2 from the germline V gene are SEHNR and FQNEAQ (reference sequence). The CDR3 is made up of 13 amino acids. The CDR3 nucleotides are TGTGCCAGCAGCCCAAGTAGCGGGGAGGTTCAGTACTTC. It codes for CASSPSSGEVQYF. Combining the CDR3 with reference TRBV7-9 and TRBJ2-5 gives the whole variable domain DTGVSQNPRHKITKRGQNVTFRCDPISEHNRLYWYRQTLGQGPEFLTYFQNEAQLEKSRLLSDRFSAERPKGSFSTLEIQRTEQGDSAMYLCASSPSSGEVQYFGPGTRLLVL.

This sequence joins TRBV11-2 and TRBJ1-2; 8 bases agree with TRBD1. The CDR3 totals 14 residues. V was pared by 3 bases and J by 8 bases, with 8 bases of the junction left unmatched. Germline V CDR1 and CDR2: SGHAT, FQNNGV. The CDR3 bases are TGTGCCAGCAGCTTGGACAGGGCGTCTGGAGGCTACACCTTC. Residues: CASSLDRASGGYTF.

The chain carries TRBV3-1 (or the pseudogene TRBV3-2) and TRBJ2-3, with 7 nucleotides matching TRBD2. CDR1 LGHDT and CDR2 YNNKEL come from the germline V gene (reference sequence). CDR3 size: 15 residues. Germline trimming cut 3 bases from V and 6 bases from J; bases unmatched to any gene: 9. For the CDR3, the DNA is TGTGCCAGCAGCCAGTCCGGACTAGTCGGGGATACGCAGTATTTT. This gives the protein CASSQSGLVGDTQYF.

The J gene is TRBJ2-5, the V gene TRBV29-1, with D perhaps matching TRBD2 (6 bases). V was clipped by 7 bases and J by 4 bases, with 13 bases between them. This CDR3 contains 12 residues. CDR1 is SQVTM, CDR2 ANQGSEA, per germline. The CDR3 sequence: CSAPLAGETQYF. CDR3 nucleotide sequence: TGCAGCGCCCCACTAGCCGGAGAGACCCAGTACTTC.

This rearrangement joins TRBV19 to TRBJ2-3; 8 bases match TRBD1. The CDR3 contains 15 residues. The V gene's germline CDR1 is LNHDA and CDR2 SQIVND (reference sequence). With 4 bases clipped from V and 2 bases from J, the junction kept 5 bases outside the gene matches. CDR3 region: CASSNQGATTDTQYF. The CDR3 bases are TGTGCCAGTAGTAACCAGGGGGCTACCACAGATACGCAGTATTTT.

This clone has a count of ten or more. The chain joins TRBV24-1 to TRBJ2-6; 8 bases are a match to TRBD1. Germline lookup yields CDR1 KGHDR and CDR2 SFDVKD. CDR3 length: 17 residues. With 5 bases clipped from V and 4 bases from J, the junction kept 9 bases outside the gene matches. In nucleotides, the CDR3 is TGTGCCACCAGTGCCGCTGGACAGGGCGCCGGGGCCAACGTCCTGACTTTC. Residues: CATSAAGQGAGANVLTF.

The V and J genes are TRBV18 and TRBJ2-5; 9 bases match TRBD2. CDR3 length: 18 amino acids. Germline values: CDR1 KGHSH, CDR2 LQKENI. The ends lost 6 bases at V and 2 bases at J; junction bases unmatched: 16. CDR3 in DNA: TGTGCCAGCTCCCTCTCAGCGGGGGGCATTCGGGTTCAAGAGACCCAGTACTTC. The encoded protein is CASSLSAGGIRVQETQYF.

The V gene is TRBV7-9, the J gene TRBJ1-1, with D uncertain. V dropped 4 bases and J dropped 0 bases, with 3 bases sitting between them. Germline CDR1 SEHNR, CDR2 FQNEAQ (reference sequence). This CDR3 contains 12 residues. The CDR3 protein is CASSSMNTEAFF. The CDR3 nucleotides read TGTGCCAGCAGCTCCATGAACACTGAAGCTTTCTTT. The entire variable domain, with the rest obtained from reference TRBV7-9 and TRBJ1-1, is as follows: DTGVSQNPRHKITKRGQNVTFRCDPISEHNRLYWYRQTLGQGPEFLTYFQNEAQLEKSRLLSDRFSAERPKGSFSTLEIQRTEQGDSAMYLCASSSMNTEAFFGQGTRLTVV.

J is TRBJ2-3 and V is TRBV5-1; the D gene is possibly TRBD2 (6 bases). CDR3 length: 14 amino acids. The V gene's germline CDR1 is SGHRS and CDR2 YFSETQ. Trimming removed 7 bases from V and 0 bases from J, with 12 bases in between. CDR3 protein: CASAPGLSTDTQYF. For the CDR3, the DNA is TGCGCCAGCGCTCCGGGACTTAGCACAGATACGCAGTATTTT.

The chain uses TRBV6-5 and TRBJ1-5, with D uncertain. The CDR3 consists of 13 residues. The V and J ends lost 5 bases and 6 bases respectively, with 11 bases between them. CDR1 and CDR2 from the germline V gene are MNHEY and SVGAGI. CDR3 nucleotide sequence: TGTGCCAGCAGTCCGAGTCTCGGTCAGCCCCAGCATTTT. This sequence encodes CASSPSLGQPQHF.

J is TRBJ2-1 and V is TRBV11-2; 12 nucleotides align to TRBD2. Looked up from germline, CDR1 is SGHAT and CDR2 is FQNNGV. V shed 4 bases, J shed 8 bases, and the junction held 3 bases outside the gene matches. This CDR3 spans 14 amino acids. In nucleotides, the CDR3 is TGTGCCAGCAGCTCTAGCGGGGGGGCTTATGAGCAGTTCTTC. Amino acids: CASSSSGGAYEQFF. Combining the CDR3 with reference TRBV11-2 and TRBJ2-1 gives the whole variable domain EAGVAQSPRYKIIEKRQSVAFWCNPISGHATLYWYQQILGQGPKLLIQFQNNGVVDDSQLPKDRFSAERLKGVDSTLKIQPAKLEDSAVYLCASSSSGGAYEQFFGPGTRLTVL.

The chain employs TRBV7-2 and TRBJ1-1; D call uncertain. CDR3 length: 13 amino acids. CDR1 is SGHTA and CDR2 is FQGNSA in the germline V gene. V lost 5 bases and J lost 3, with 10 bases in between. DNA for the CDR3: TGTGCCAGCAGCCCCCGCCGGGACACTGAAGCTTTCTTT. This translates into CASSPRRDTEAFF.

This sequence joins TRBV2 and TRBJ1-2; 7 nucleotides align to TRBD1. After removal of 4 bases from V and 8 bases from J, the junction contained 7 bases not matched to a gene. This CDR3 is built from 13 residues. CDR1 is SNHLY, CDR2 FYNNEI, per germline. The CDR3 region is CASSVETGLGYTF. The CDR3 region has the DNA TGTGCCAGCAGTGTAGAGACAGGGTTGGGCTACACCTTC. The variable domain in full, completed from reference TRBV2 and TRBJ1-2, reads EPEVTQTPSHQVTQMGQEVILRCVPISNHLYFYWYRQILGQKVEFLVSFYNNEISEKSEIFDDQFSVERPDGSNFTLKIRSTKLEDSAMYFCASSVETGLGYTFGSGTRLTVV.

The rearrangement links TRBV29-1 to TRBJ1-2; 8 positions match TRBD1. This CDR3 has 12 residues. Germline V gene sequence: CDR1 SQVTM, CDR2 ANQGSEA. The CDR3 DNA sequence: TGCAGTGGATTCTCAGGGGGCTGGGGCTACACCTTC. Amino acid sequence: CSGFSGGWGYTF.

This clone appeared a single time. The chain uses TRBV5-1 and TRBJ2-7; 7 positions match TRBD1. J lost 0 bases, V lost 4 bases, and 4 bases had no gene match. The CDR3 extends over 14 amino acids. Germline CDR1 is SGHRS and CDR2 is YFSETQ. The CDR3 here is CASSAGDSSYEQYF. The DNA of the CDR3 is TGCGCCAGCAGCGCCGGGGACAGCTCCTACGAGCAGTACTTC.

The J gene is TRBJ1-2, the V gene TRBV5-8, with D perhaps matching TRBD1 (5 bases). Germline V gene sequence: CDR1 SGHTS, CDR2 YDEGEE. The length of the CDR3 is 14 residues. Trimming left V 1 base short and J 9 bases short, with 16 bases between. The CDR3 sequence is CASSLPGGALRYTF. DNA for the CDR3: TGTGCCAGCAGCTTGCCAGGAGGGGCTTTGCGCTACACCTTC.